The rows below give T cell receptor beta chains drawn from one sample of a study of blood T cells in healthy people across ages. TCRdb passed the 5' RACE reads through MiXCR, listing each CDR3 protein once. There are 1.5 million to 2 million distinct CDR3 sequences in the sample; around 40% occur only once, and around 23% lies in the top ten. Sequenced input: blood. These receptors were obtained from a human donor in good health. CDR3s include the opening cysteine and the closing phenylalanine or tryptophan. A D gene is named only where the DNA matches it firmly. Clone size is shown for a subset of rows, as once, few, many or a class of expanded clone.

TRBD1,few,TRBV11-2,TRBJ2-1,CASTPMGDRGLINEQFF,TGTGCCAGCACCCCTATGGGTGACAGGGGGCTTATCAATGAGCAGTTCTTC
.,.,TRBV11-2,TRBJ2-7,CASSSERDSEQYF,TGTGCCAGCAGCTCCGAACGGGATTCCGAGCAGTACTTC
.,.,TRBV6-1,TRBJ2-1,CASSPRHRTATYNEQFF,TGTGCCAGCAGTCCCCGGCACCGGACAGCCACTTACAATGAGCAGTTCTTC
.,few,TRBV9,TRBJ1-2,CASSPGGAFGYGYTF,TGTGCCAGCAGCCCTGGCGGTGCGTTTGGCTATGGCTACACCTTC
.,.,TRBV7-9,TRBJ1-4,CASKPLAHTNEKLFF,TGTGCCAGTAAACCTTTGGCGCATACTAATGAAAAACTGTTTTTT
.,few,TRBV20-1,TRBJ2-1,CSARDPPPLNEQFF,TGCAGTGCTAGAGATCCCCCACCCTTGAATGAGCAGTTCTTC
.,.,TRBV27,TRBJ1-5,CASSENLLGTGENQPQHF,TGTGCCAGCAGTGAAAATCTTCTAGGGACGGGGGAAAATCAGCCCCAGCATTTT
TRBD2,few,TRBV12-3/TRBV12-4,TRBJ2-1,CASSLGGLAWDEQFF,TGTGCCAGCAGTTTGGGGGGACTAGCGTGGGATGAGCAGTTCTTC
TRBD2,once,TRBV20-1,TRBJ2-5,CSALSGGPGETQYF,TGCAGTGCCCTAAGCGGGGGGCCCGGAGAGACCCAGTACTTC
.,.,TRBV15,TRBJ1-1,CATSRERRAEAFF,TGTGCCACCAGCAGAGAGAGACGCGCTGAAGCTTTCTTT
.,few,TRBV4-2,TRBJ1-4,CASSQGQGANEKLFF,TGTGCCAGCAGCCAAGGTCAGGGAGCTAATGAAAAACTGTTTTTT
.,.,TRBV9,TRBJ2-7,CASRPFEEETYEQYF,TGTGCCAGCCGACCCTTCGAGGAGGAGACCTACGAGCAGTACTTC
.,.,TRBV20-1,TRBJ1-5,CSATRTFGQNNQPQHF,TGCAGTGCGACAAGGACCTTTGGACAGAACAATCAGCCCCAGCATTTT
.,few,TRBV2,TRBJ2-1,CASRLSGEQFF,TGTGCCAGCAGGCTATCGGGTGAGCAGTTCTTC
.,.,TRBV12-3/TRBV12-4,TRBJ2-1,CASSTQGFDEQFF,TGTGCCAGCAGTACACAGGGTTTTGATGAGCAGTTCTTC
.,many,TRBV6-5,TRBJ2-1,CASSYGHNEQFF,TGTGCCAGCAGTTACGGCCACAATGAGCAGTTCTTC
.,.,TRBV4-1,TRBJ2-1,CASSQLNKQFF,TGCGCCAGCAGCCAGCTTAATAAGCAGTTCTTC
TRBD2,.,TRBV14,TRBJ2-1,CASSQEVGGGAYNEQFF,TGTGCCAGCAGCCAAGAAGTGGGCGGGGGGGCGTACAATGAGCAGTTCTTC
.,.,TRBV5-5,TRBJ2-1,CASSFRILAESSYNEEFF,TGTGCCAGCAGCTTCAGGATCCTGGCAGAGAGCTCCTACAATGAGGAGTTCTTC
.,.,TRBV10-3,TRBJ2-7,CAISVSSYEQYF,TGTGCCATCAGTGTTTCATCCTACGAGCAGTACTTC
.,few,TRBV28,TRBJ2-4,CASSLSASLVKNIQYF,TGTGCCAGCAGTTTGTCAGCCTCCCTAGTCAAAAACATTCAGTACTTC
.,.,TRBV7-9,TRBJ2-3,CASSAGGISTDTQYF,TGTGCCAGCAGCGCTGGGGGGATAAGCACAGATACGCAGTATTTT
.,once,TRBV7-2,TRBJ2-7,CASSPSDSVQFYEQYF,TGTGCCAGCAGCCCCAGCGACAGTGTCCAATTCTACGAGCAGTACTTC
TRBD2,few,TRBV27,TRBJ2-1,CASSPEGLTRDEQFF,TGTGCCAGCAGTCCCGAGGGACTAACGAGGGATGAGCAGTTCTTC
TRBD1,.,TRBV3-1,TRBJ2-7,CASSHLGQGSYEQYF,TGTGCCAGCAGCCATCTCGGACAGGGCAGTTACGAGCAGTACTTC
TRBD1,few,TRBV9,TRBJ1-5,CASSSGGGDQPQHF,TGTGCCAGCAGCTCAGGGGGGGGAGATCAGCCCCAGCATTTT
.,.,TRBV10-3,TRBJ1-2,CAISESIPDTGYGYTF,TGTGCCATCAGTGAGTCGATTCCGGACACAGGCTATGGCTACACCTTC
.,.,TRBV10-3,TRBJ1-2,CAISESPGNYVYTF,TGTGCCATCAGTGAGTCTCCGGGGAACTATGTCTACACCTTC
.,.,TRBV3-1,TRBJ1-1,CASSQVNGIRGAFF,TGTGCCAGCAGCCAAGTTAATGGCATTCGAGGAGCTTTCTTT
.,many,TRBV20-1,TRBJ1-2,CSARDPGQRSYTF,TGCAGTGCTAGAGATCCGGGGCAAAGGAGCTACACCTTC
TRBD1,.,TRBV5-1,TRBJ1-1,CAGSLLLTGGFLNTEAFF,TGCGCCGGCAGCCTTCTACTAACAGGGGGCTTCCTGAACACTGAAGCTTTCTTT
.,once,TRBV6-2/TRBV6-3,TRBJ1-5,CASSYSRQDSNQPQHF,TGTGCCAGCAGTTACTCCCGGCAGGACAGCAATCAGCCCCAGCATTTT
TRBD2,.,TRBV6-1,TRBJ2-5,CASSESGTNGETQYF,TGTGCCAGCAGTGAGAGCGGGACTAATGGAGAGACCCAGTACTTC
.,.,TRBV7-8,TRBJ2-1,CAGSSGTGTNEQFF,TGTGCCGGCAGCTCCGGGACGGGGACCAATGAGCAGTTCTTC
TRBD1,.,TRBV6-6,TRBJ2-7,CASRAWAGGSYEQYF,TGTGCCAGCCGAGCCTGGGCAGGGGGTTCCTACGAGCAGTACTTC
TRBD1,once,TRBV27,TRBJ2-3,CATLERGGWLTDTQYF,TGTGCCACCTTGGAGCGAGGGGGCTGGTTGACAGATACGCAGTATTTT
TRBD1,.,TRBV7-2,TRBJ1-1,CASSYRGTGSGAEAFF,TGTGCCAGCAGTTACCGAGGGACAGGGTCTGGCGCTGAAGCTTTCTTT
TRBD1,.,TRBV29-1,TRBJ2-2,CSVEEGSGGPGELFF,TGCAGCGTTGAAGAGGGGTCAGGGGGTCCCGGGGAGCTGTTTTTT
.,few,TRBV5-1,TRBJ2-5,CASSLALQQETQYF,TGCGCCAGCAGCTTGGCCCTTCAACAGGAGACCCAGTACTTC
.,few,TRBV6-5,TRBJ1-6,CASGFTGRNSPLHF,TGTGCCAGCGGCTTTACAGGGCGGAATTCACCCCTCCACTTT
.,many,TRBV7-7,TRBJ2-7,CASSLSEGAYEQYF,TGTGCTAGCAGCTTATCGGAGGGGGCCTACGAGCAGTACTTC
TRBD1,.,TRBV5-1,TRBJ1-2,CASSLVPGQQNYGYTF,TGCGCCAGCAGCTTGGTGCCGGGACAGCAAAACTATGGCTACACCTTC
TRBD2,few,TRBV9,TRBJ2-3,CASSLLASEGNTQYF,TGTGCCAGCAGTTTACTAGCGAGTGAGGGGAATACGCAGTATTTT
.,.,TRBV12-3/TRBV12-4,TRBJ1-3,CASGGQGIAGNTIYF,TGTGCCAGCGGGGGTCAGGGAATAGCTGGAAACACCATATATTTT
TRBD1,.,TRBV6-2/TRBV6-3,TRBJ2-3,CASSQPGTGITDTQYF,TGTGCCAGCAGTCAGCCCGGGACAGGGATCACAGATACGCAGTATTTT
TRBD1,few,TRBV29-1,TRBJ1-4,CSVGRGQVNEKLFF,TGCAGCGTTGGAAGGGGACAGGTTAATGAAAAACTGTTTTTT
.,few,TRBV13,TRBJ1-1,CASSLVAGEAFF,TGTGCCAGCAGCTTAGTGGCAGGTGAAGCTTTCTTT
.,.,TRBV5-5,TRBJ1-1,CASSSLTENTEAFF,TGTGCCAGCAGCTCCCTGACAGAGAACACTGAAGCTTTCTTT